Following are 7 T cell receptor beta chains from one sample sequenced in a study of blood T cells in healthy people across ages. The authors ran a second PCR of about 7 to 12 cycles using a sample-barcoded 5' primer and a J-beta primer mix. TCRdb processed the 5' RACE reads anew with MiXCR; each CDR3 protein has one entry. Of 800,000 or so distinct CDR3 sequences in the sample, around 25% were seen once. These data also featured in a second study, about T cells of mothers and their children.

Material for sequencing was blood. These receptors were taken from a boy younger than 18 in good health.

This clonotype was recorded a few times. V is TRBV21-1 and J is TRBJ2-7; TRBD1, the D gene given by the table, was not confirmed from the DNA. TRBV21-1 is classified as a pseudogene. The CDR3 runs to 15 residues. The CDR3: CASSKKGGVTYEQYF. The CDR3 DNA sequence: TGTGCCAGCAGCAAAAAGGGCGGGGTAACCTACGAGCAGTACTTC.

This chain joins TRBV7-9 and TRBJ2-1, with D unresolved. The CDR3 covers 11 residues. Germline V gene lookup returns CDR1 SEHNR and CDR2 FQNEAQ (reference sequence). The ends were cut back, 7 bases at V and 6 bases at J, with 7 bases in the middle. As DNA, the CDR3 is TGTGCCAGCAAATTAGGCAATGAGCAGTTCTTC. It codes for CASKLGNEQFF.

The V gene is TRBV7-2, the J gene TRBJ2-5, with D possibly matching TRBD2 (6 bases). This CDR3 comprises 15 residues. V dropped 7 bases and J dropped 3 bases, with 18 bases sitting between them. Germline assignment: CDR1 SGHTA and CDR2 FQGNSA. CDR3 nucleotide sequence: TGTGCCAGCACCCAGCAGGCGGGGACCAAAGAGACCCAGTACTTC. Its protein product is CASTQQAGTKETQYF.

The chain combines TRBV20-1 with TRBJ2-7; 8 bases align to TRBD2. Germline V CDR1 and CDR2: DFQATT, SNEGSKA (reference sequence). The V and J ends lost 5 bases and 2 bases, in that order; junction bases with no gene match: 14. This CDR3 is 16 amino acids long. The CDR3 bases are TGCAGTGCTCCTACAGTGGGACTAGGCAGGCCCTACGAGCAGTACTTC. Its protein product is CSAPTVGLGRPYEQYF.

This clonotype was observed once. The chain couples TRBV28 to TRBJ1-4; D gene unclear. The ends were cut back, 5 bases at V and 0 bases at J, with 10 bases in the middle. The CDR3 totals 15 residues. Germline CDR1 and CDR2: MDHEN and SYDVKM. CDR3 loop: CASSTIRSTNEKLFF. The CDR3 DNA is TGTGCCAGCAGTACAATCAGATCAACTAATGAAAAACTGTTTTTT.

This rearrangement joins TRBV6-2 or TRBV6-3 to TRBJ2-5; 11 nucleotides agree with TRBD1. With the DNA end fitting TRBJ2-7 better, the J assignment may be wrong. CDR1 is MNHEY, CDR2 SVGEGT, per germline. This CDR3 comprises 18 residues. In DNA, the CDR3 is TGTGCCAGCAGTTTCGACCTTGCCGGGACAGGGGGAACCTACGAGCAGTACTTC. Its protein is CASSFDLAGTGGTYEQYF.

This clonotype was seen more than once but under ten times. The chain links TRBV7-9 to TRBJ2-2; the match to TRBD1 covers 7 bases. V shed 5 bases and J 7 bases; nucleotides not matched to a gene: 7. The CDR3 contains 14 residues. Germline assignment: CDR1 SEHNR and CDR2 FQNEAQ (reference sequence). CDR3 in amino acids: CASSPGTEDGELFF. The DNA of the CDR3 is TGTGCCAGCAGCCCCGGGACAGAAGACGGGGAGCTGTTTTTT.